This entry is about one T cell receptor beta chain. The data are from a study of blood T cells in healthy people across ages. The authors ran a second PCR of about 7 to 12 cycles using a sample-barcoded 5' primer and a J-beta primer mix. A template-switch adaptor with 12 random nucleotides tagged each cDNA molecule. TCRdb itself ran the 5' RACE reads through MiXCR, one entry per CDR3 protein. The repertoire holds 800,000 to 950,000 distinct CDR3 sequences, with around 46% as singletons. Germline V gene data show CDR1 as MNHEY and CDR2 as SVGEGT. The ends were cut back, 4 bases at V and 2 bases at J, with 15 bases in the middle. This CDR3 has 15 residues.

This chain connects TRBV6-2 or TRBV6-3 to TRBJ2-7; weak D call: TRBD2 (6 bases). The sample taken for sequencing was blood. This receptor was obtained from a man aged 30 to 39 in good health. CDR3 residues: CASSSPGLATYEQYF. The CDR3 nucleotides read TGTGCCAGCAGTTCGCCAGGGCTAGCGACCTACGAGCAGTACTTC.